Sequencing of this T cell receptor (beta chain) was carried out in a study of T cell clusters in autoimmune cytopenias. CDR3 size: 16 residues. The germline V gene has CDR1 MNHEY and CDR2 SVGEGT. TRB rearrangements were amplified by touch-down multiplex PCR with mixed TRB-A/B primers. TCRdb reprocessed the multiplex PCR reads and reports one entry per CDR3 protein, with no DNA. Its clone listing holds fewer than 8,500 distinct CDR3 sequences. Each sample's input was about 250 ng genomic DNA, 38,000 or so genome equivalents. By frequency, this clonotype registers medium-sized. Antigen: not known. Findings of the study overall: TRB repertoire shifts in secondary cytopenia and chronic lymphocytic leukemia mostly reflected lymphoma, not autoimmunity.

Sequenced material: peripheral blood. This receptor was identified in a human donor with an autoimmune cytopenia or autoimmune hepatitis (not recorded which). The chain links TRBV6-2 or TRBV6-3 to TRBJ1-2; TCRdb's assignment of TRBD1 cannot be checked, as there is no DNA. This CDR3 reads CASSEGQIDILYGYTF.